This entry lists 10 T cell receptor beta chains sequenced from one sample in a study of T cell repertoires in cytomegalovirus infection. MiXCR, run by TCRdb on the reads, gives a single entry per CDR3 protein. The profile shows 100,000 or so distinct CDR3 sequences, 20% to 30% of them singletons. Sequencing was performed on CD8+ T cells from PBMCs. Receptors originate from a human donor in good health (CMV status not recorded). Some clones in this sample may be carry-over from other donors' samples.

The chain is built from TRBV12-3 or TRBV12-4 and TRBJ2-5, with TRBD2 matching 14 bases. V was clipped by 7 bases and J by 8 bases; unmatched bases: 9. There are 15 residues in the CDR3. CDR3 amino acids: CASTLTGTSGGTQYF. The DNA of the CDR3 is TGTGCCAGCACCCTCACCGGGACTAGCGGGGGTACCCAGTACTTC.

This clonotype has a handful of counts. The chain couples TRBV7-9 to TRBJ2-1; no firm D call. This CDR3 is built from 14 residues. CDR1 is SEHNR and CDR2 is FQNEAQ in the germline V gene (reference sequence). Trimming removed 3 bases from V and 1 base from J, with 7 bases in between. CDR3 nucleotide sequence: TGTGCCAGCAGCTTGGTAGTTTCCTACAATGAGCAGTTCTTC. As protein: CASSLVVSYNEQFF.

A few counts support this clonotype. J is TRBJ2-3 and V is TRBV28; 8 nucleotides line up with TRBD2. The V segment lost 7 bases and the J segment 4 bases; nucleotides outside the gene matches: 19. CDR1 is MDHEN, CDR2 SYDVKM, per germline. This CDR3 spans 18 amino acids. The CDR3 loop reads CASTPRLGPRGGPDTQYF. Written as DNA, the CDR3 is TGTGCCAGCACCCCAAGGCTCGGCCCCCGGGGGGGGCCAGATACGCAGTATTTT.

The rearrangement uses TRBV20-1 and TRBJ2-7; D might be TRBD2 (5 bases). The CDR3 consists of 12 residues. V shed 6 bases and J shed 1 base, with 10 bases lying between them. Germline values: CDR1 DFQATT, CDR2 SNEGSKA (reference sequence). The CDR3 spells CSARTGSYEQYF. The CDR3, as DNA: TGCAGTGCCCGGACTGGTTCCTACGAGCAGTACTTC.

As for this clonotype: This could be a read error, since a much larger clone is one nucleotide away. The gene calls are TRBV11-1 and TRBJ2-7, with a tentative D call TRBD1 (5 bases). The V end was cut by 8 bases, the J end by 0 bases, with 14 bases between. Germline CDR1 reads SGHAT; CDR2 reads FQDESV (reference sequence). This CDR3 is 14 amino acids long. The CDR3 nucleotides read TGTGCCAGCGCCAGGGCTGACAACTCCTACGAGCAGTACTTC. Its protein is CASARADNSYEQYF.

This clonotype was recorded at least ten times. The CDR3 here is CASSRRDRVYGYTF. Here the CDR3 DNA reads TGTGCCAGCAGCCGCCGGGACAGGGTCTATGGCTACACCTTC. The V gene is TRBV7-8, the J gene TRBJ1-2; TRBD1 aligns across 9 bases. This CDR3 spans 14 amino acids. The V and J ends lost 5 bases and 4 bases, in that order; junction bases with no gene match: 5. The V gene's germline CDR1 is SGHVS and CDR2 FQNEAQ.

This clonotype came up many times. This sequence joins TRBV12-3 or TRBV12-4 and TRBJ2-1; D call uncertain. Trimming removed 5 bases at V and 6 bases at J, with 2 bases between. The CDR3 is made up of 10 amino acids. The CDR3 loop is CASSLNEQFF. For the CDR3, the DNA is TGTGCCAGCAGTCTCAATGAGCAGTTCTTC.

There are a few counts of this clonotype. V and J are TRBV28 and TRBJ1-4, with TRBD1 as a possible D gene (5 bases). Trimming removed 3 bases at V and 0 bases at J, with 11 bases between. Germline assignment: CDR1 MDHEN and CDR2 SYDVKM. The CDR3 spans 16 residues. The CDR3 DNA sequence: TGTGCCAGCAGTTTTTACGAGGGACCAACTAATGAAAAACTGTTTTTT. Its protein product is CASSFYEGPTNEKLFF.

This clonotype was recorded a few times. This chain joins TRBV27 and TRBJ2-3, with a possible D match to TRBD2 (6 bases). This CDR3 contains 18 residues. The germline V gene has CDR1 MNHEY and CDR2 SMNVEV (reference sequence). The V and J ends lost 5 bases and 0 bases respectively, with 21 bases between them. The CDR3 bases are TGTGCCAGCAGTGGCGGGGACTCCAGAACTTTTAGCACAGATACGCAGTATTTT. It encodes CASSGGDSRTFSTDTQYF.

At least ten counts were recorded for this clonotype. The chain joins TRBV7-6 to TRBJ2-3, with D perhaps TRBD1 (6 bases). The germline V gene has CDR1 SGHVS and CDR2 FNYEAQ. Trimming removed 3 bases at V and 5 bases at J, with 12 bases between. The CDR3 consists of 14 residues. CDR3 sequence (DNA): TGTGCCAGCAGCTTTTCTGCAGGGGTAGATACGCAGTATTTT. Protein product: CASSFSAGVDTQYF.